The 2 T cell receptor beta chains in this list originate from one sample, sequenced in a study of blood T cell repertoires in COVID-19. TCRdb's table, derived via immunoSEQ multiplex PCR, lists solely in-frame clones and lacks some. The table has roughly 400,000 clones, 88% seen once; the top ten hold roughly 1.4%. The sequenced sample was PBMCs or T cells enriched from blood (not recorded which). The receptors here all came from a woman aged 18-35 years who had been exposed to COVID-19.

CDR3 loop: CASSERREQYF. The CDR3 region has the DNA TGTGCCAGCAGTGAACGGAGAGAGCAGTACTTC. V usage is TRBV6-1 and J usage is TRBJ2-7, with unresolved D. The V end lost 2 bases, the J end lost 7 bases, and 6 bases lay between the germline ends. From germline, CDR1 is MNHNS and CDR2 SASEGT. The CDR3 contains 11 residues.

The V gene is TRBV27, the J gene TRBJ2-7; the match to TRBD1 covers 9 bases. J was trimmed by 5 bases and V by 5 bases; bases with no gene match: 10. Germline lookup yields CDR1 MNHEY and CDR2 SMNVEV (reference sequence). CDR3 length: 15 residues. In nucleotides, the CDR3 is TGTGCCAGCAGTCCCGGGACAGGGTGGGGAAACGAGCAGTACTTC. Protein product: CASSPGTGWGNEQYF.